This T cell receptor (beta chain) was sequenced for a study of CD8 T cell repertoires and HIV-1 epitope variants. About the research overall: Twenty-five autologous and known Gag and Nef epitope variant peptides each stimulated T cells separately. Equal numbers of autologous T cell-negative cells presented antigen to enriched T cells.

Survey-depth immunoSEQ sequencing covered TCR beta CDR3 regions. Repertoires were generated with immunoSEQ multiplex PCR, while TCRdb's copy carries only in-frame clones and drops some. The sample gives 80,000 to 95,000 clones, over 70% of which show up once; under 30% is in the top ten. The trim removed 0 bases at V and 2 bases at J, leaving 7 bases unmatched. CDR1 and CDR2 (germline): SGHRS, YFSETQ. This CDR3 has 16 residues. The sample was uncultured baseline CD8+ T cells from peripheral blood mononuclear cells (PBMCs). The sequence was collected from a male donor with HIV. The chain employs TRBV5-1 and TRBJ1-1; 7 bases fit TRBD1. The CDR3 nucleotides read TGCGCCAGCAGCTTGGTAGGGGGCCCCCTCAACACTGAAGCTTTCTTT. Translated: CASSLVGGPLNTEAFF.